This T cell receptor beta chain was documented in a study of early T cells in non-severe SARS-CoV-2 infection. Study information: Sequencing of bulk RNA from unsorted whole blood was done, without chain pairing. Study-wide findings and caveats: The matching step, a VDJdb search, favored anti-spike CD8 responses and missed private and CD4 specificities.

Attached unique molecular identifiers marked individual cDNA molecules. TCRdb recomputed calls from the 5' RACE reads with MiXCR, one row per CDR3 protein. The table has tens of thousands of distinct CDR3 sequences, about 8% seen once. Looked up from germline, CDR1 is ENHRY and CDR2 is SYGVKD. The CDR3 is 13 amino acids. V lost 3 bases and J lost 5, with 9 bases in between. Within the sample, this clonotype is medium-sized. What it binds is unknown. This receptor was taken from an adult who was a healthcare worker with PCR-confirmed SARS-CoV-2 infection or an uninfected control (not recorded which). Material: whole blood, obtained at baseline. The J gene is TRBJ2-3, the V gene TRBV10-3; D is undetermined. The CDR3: CAISESSIDTQYF. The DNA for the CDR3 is TGTGCCATCAGTGAAAGTTCCATAGATACGCAGTATTTT.